The 13 T cell receptor beta chains in this list originate from one sample, sequenced in a study of tumor and adjacent non-tumor tissue in lung cancer. The library came from three nested PCR rounds adapted from ARM-PCR protocols. TCRdb re-called the multiplex PCR reads with MiXCR, one entry per CDR3 protein. The sample consists of 200,000 to 250,000 distinct CDR3 sequences, over 55% of them appearing once. This sample's RNA came from whole unsorted tissue. The sequencing input was lung tumor tissue. The receptors were sampled from a man aged 60 to 69 with non-small cell lung cancer.

Comment on this clonotype: Sequence at one end of the junction differs from germline and may be a read error. The chain has TRBV12-3 or TRBV12-4 and TRBJ1-1; no definite D call. This CDR3 has 14 residues. The CDR3 region has the DNA TGTGCGAGCAGTTTTTGGTTCTTAAACACTGAAGCTTTCTTT. It translates to CASSFWFLNTEAFF.

Remarks on this clonotype: This sequence may be a read error, since a much larger clone differs from it by one base. The V call is TRBV20-1, the J call TRBJ2-5; D is uncertain. Germline CDR1 reads DFQATT; CDR2 reads SNEGSKA (reference sequence). The CDR3 has 10 amino acids. For the CDR3, the DNA is TGCGGTGCTAGAGCGGAGACCCAGTACTTC. Translation: CGARAETQYF.

In regard to this clonotype: Sequence at one end of the junction differs from germline and may be a read error. The chain couples TRBV11-3 to TRBJ2-7; D tentatively fits TRBD1 or TRBD2 (5 bases each). The CDR3 sequence is 14 residues long. Per germline, CDR1 SGHNT and CDR2 YENEEA. The CDR3 loop reads CVSSPRDEAGEQYF. For the CDR3, the DNA is TGTGTCAGCAGCCCCCGGGACGAAGCTGGCGAGCAGTATTTC.

Concerning this clonotype: A much larger clone sits a single nucleotide away, making a read error possible. V is TRBV20-1 and J is TRBJ2-3; unclear D gene. Trimming removed 6 bases from V and 4 bases from J, with 8 bases in between. CDR3 length equals 11 residues. Germline lookup yields CDR1 DFQATT and CDR2 SNEGSKA (reference sequence). CDR3 sequence reads: CSADWADTQYF. In DNA form, the CDR3 reads TGCAGTGCCGACTGGGCAGATACGCAGTATTTT.

At least ten counts were recorded for this clonotype. The chain is built from TRBV13 and TRBJ2-3, with TRBD2 identical over 12 bases. Looked up from germline, CDR1 is PRHDT and CDR2 is FYEKMQ (reference sequence). CDR3 length: 18 residues. V gave up 4 bases and J gave up 4 bases; unmatched junction bases: 12. The CDR3 reads CASSSRLAGALPPDTQYF. CDR3 nucleotide sequence: TGTGCCAGCAGCTCCAGACTAGCGGGGGCCCTCCCCCCAGATACGCAGTATTTT.

This clonotype was observed at least ten times. The chain is built from TRBV5-4 and TRBJ2-3, with 10 bases fitting TRBD2. The CDR3 contains 16 residues. V lost 3 bases and J lost 1; bases outside the gene matches: 5. Germline V gives CDR1 SGHNT, CDR2 YYREEE (reference sequence). CDR3 in DNA: TGTGCCAGCAGCTGGAGGCTAGCGGGAGGCACAGATACGCAGTATTTT. Its translation: CASSWRLAGGTDTQYF.

The chain joins TRBV12-3 or TRBV12-4 to TRBJ1-1; maybe TRBD1 (5 bases). The CDR3 runs to 16 residues. V lost 6 bases, J lost 3 bases, and 20 bases lay in between. The CDR3 protein is CASSSWTWGTYTEAFF. CDR3 bases: TGTGCCAGCAGCTCCTGGACATGGGGGACCTACACTGAAGCTTTCTTT.

As concerns this clonotype: The junction departs from germline at one end; a sequencing error may be responsible. The chain is built from TRBV20-1 and TRBJ1-1, with a weak D call TRBD1 (6 bases). In germline, CDR1 is DFQATT, CDR2 SNEGSKA (reference sequence). The CDR3 length is 14 residues. The CDR3 DNA reads TGCAGTCCTAGAGTACAGGGTAATAGCCCTGAAGCTTTCTTT. This gives the protein CSPRVQGNSPEAFF.

With regard to this clonotype: Likely a read error: the CDR3 ends without its conserved phenylalanine or tryptophan. The chain joins TRBV11-3 to TRBJ2-3; TRBD2 might be the D (6 bases). CDR1 is SGHNT and CDR2 is YENEEA in the germline V gene. Trimming shortened V by 5 bases and J by 0 bases, and 15 bases separated the two germline ends. The CDR3 is 16 amino acids. The CDR3: CASSLTRTTSTDTQYL. As DNA, the CDR3 is TGTGCCAGCAGCCTAACCCGGACTACTAGCACAGATACGCAGTATCTT.

Of note for this clonotype: A much larger clone differs from this one at a single base, so this may be a read error. The rearrangement links TRBV6-5 to TRBJ2-1; 12 bases are a match to TRBD2. Germline lookup yields CDR1 MNHEY and CDR2 SVGAGI. This CDR3 contains 15 residues. The ends lost 9 bases at V and 3 bases at J; junction bases unmatched: 6. The CDR3 region is CARSRTSGDYNEQFF. CDR3 in DNA: TGTGCCAGGAGCCGGACTAGCGGGGACTACAATGAGCAGTTCTTC.

Turning to this clonotype: An end of the junction does not agree with germline; a read error may underlie this. The chain carries TRBV4-2 and TRBJ1-5; TRBD1 aligns across 11 bases. Germline-derived CDR1 and CDR2 are LGHNA and YNFKEQ. This CDR3 region has 18 residues. The CDR3 nucleotides are TGTGCCAGCAGCCAAGATGGCAGGGGACAGGGGGTGAGTCAGCCCCAGCAATTT. Encoded protein: CASSQDGRGQGVSQPQQF.

This clonotype was observed once. CDR3 coding DNA: TGTACCAACACTAGGACAGGGAGGCGATATGGCTACACCTTC. Protein sequence: CTNTRTGRRYGYTF. The chain recombines TRBV12-3 or TRBV12-4 with TRBJ1-2; 8 positions agree with TRBD1. The CDR3 runs to 14 residues.

A note on this clonotype: Mismatch with germline at one junction end may stem from a read error. This chain links TRBV12-3 or TRBV12-4 with TRBJ1-2; D ambiguous. The CDR3 consists of 11 residues. In nucleotides, the CDR3 is TGTGCCAGAAGTTTAGAGGCGGTCGGCACCTTC. This codes for CARSLEAVGTF.